What follows describes a single T cell receptor (beta chain). The antigen is unknown. Germline V lookup: CDR1 SQVTM, CDR2 ANQGSEA. V was trimmed by 2 bases and J by 2 bases, leaving 9 bases between them. The CDR3 sequence is 13 residues long. The sample is drawn from a study of PD-1 blockade in mismatch repair-deficient tumors. Overall study: Patients had around 11 mismatch repair-deficient cancer types and were previously treated and progressing. Overall study findings and caveats: Tumor-resident clones, often absent from pretreatment blood, expanded after pembrolizumab and then contracted.

Method: immunoSEQ multiplex PCR; TCRdb's copy keeps in-frame clones and lacks some. The sample has 70,000 to 95,000 clones, 70% to 90% seen once. Every patient had mismatch repair deficiency by PCR or immunohistochemistry. TCR sequencing covered a few patients who responded to pembrolizumab. The chain recombines TRBV29-1 with TRBJ1-2; no clear D. Sequencing used peripheral blood, obtained 44 weeks after starting pembrolizumab. The clonotype was recovered from an adult with mismatch repair-deficient cancer. CDR3 in amino acids: CSVERDPNYGYTF. The CDR3 DNA sequence: TGCAGCGTTGAAAGGGATCCGAACTATGGCTACACCTTC.